The 20 T cell receptor beta chains below all came from one sample that was sequenced in a study of blood T cell repertoires in COVID-19. The protocol was immunoSEQ multiplex PCR, while the TCRdb copy is restricted to in-frame clones and leaves out a portion. The sample shows 85,000 to 100,000 clones, 72% of them seen only once. What was sequenced was peripheral blood. Receptors originate from a woman aged 55 to 70 in a cohort sampled during active or convalescent COVID-19.

There are many counts of this clone. This sequence joins TRBV7-9 and TRBJ1-6, with TRBD1 identical over 12 bases. This CDR3 contains 15 residues. V shed 5 bases and J 9 bases; nucleotides not matched to a gene: 5. Germline CDR1 SEHNR, CDR2 FQNEAQ (reference sequence). The DNA of the CDR3 is TGTGCCAGCAGCCGGGGACAGGGGGCGGCTTCACCCCTCCACTTT. Residues: CASSRGQGAASPLHF.

The chain recombines TRBV28 with TRBJ1-6; D gene ambiguous. The germline V gene encodes CDR1 MDHEN and CDR2 SYDVKM. The V end was cut by 2 bases, the J end by 4 bases, with 6 bases between. The CDR3 runs 14 residues. The CDR3 loop reads CASSLLRYNSPLHF. As DNA, the CDR3 is TGTGCCAGCAGTTTACTACGGTATAATTCACCCCTCCACTTT.

The chain recombines TRBV7-8 with TRBJ1-6; D may be TRBD1 (6 bases). CDR3 length equals 14 residues. Germline V lookup: CDR1 SGHVS, CDR2 FQNEAQ. Between the trimmed V and J ends, which lost 4 bases and 8 bases, there was a span of 12 bases. The DNA of the CDR3 is TGTGCCAGCAGCTCCCGGGACACCTATTCACCCCTCCACTTT. Encoded protein: CASSSRDTYSPLHF. Looking up the rest from reference TRBV7-8 and TRBJ1-6 gives the full variable domain: GAGVSQSPRYKVAKRGQDVALRCDPISGHVSLFWYQQALGQGPEFLTYFQNEAQLDKSGLPSDRFFAERPEGSVSTLKIQRTQQEDSAVYLCASSSRDTYSPLHFGNGTRLTVT.

This clone appeared many times. The chain combines TRBV7-3 with TRBJ2-2; TRBD1 matches at 10 bases. V was pared by 5 bases and J by 7 bases, with 4 bases of the junction left unmatched. This CDR3 region has 14 residues. Germline V gene data show CDR1 as SGHTA and CDR2 as FQGTGA. The CDR3 loop reads CASSRDRGNGELFF. DNA of the CDR3: TGTGCCAGCAGCCGGGACAGGGGTAACGGGGAGCTGTTTTTT.

This clone has just a few counts. CDR3 residues: CASSVDWDEQYF. In DNA form, the CDR3 reads TGTGCCAGCAGTGTCGACTGGGACGAGCAGTACTTC. This chain uses TRBV25-1 with TRBJ2-7, with no clear D. The germline V gene has CDR1 MGHDK and CDR2 SYGVNS. The CDR3 sequence is 12 residues long. V was cut by 4 bases and J by 5 bases, with 9 bases left in between.

The chain has TRBV27 and TRBJ1-5; 8 positions match TRBD1. Germline V gene data show CDR1 as MNHEY and CDR2 as SMNVEV (reference sequence). Trimming at V came to 5 bases and at J to 2 bases, leaving 5 bases not matched to a gene. The CDR3 is 15 amino acids. The CDR3 DNA sequence: TGTGCCAGCAGTCTGATGGGACAGGGCAATCAGCCCCAGCATTTT. Its translation is CASSLMGQGNQPQHF.

In this sample, this clone turned up once. This chain uses TRBV19 with TRBJ1-6; TRBD1 matches 7 bases. V lost 3 bases, J lost 6 bases, and 14 bases stayed unmatched. The CDR3 is made up of 18 amino acids. The germline V gene encodes CDR1 LNHDA and CDR2 SQIVND (reference sequence). CDR3 DNA: TGTGCCAGTAGTATGAGGAGGGGAACAGGGGTAGGTAATTCACCCCTCCACTTT. Translated, it gives CASSMRRGTGVGNSPLHF.

The table lists this clone with a few counts. This chain's CDR3 is CASRRTGGGGELFF. The CDR3 bases are TGTGCCAGCAGGCGAACAGGGGGCGGCGGGGAGCTGTTTTTT. The rearrangement links TRBV7-9 to TRBJ2-2, with 9 bases lining up with TRBD1. The CDR3 runs 14 residues. Germline V lookup: CDR1 SEHNR, CDR2 FQNEAQ (reference sequence). After removal of 6 bases from V and 7 bases from J, the junction contained 6 bases not matched to a gene.

The J gene is TRBJ1-4, the V gene TRBV10-2, with D possibly being TRBD1 (6 bases). Looked up from germline, CDR1 is WSHSY and CDR2 is SAAADI. The V gene lost 2 bases and the J gene lost 7 bases, with 17 bases spanning the gap. CDR3 length: 16 residues. DNA of the CDR3: TGCGCCAGCAGTGAGGGGTTTGGGACATCAGGTGAAAAACTGTTTTTT. Protein sequence: CASSEGFGTSGEKLFF.

The rearrangement joins TRBV3-1 (or the pseudogene TRBV3-2) to TRBJ2-7; D not resolved. CDR3 length: 12 amino acids. V lost 1 base and J lost 6, with 7 bases in between. CDR1 is LGHDT and CDR2 is YNNKEL in the germline V gene (reference sequence). CDR3 amino acids: CASSQVYREQYF. Written as DNA, the CDR3 is TGTGCCAGCAGCCAAGTCTATCGCGAGCAGTACTTC.

The chain joins TRBV5-1 to TRBJ2-7, with unresolved D. The CDR3 loop spans 15 amino acids. Between the trimmed V and J ends, which lost 4 bases and 1 base, there was a span of 15 bases. Germline CDR1 is SGHRS and CDR2 is YFSETQ. As DNA, the CDR3 is TGCGCCAGCAGCAGCCAGCCACAGACATCCTACGAGCAGTACTTC. Amino acid sequence: CASSSQPQTSYEQYF. The full variable domain, completed using reference TRBV5-1 and TRBJ2-7, is KAGVTQTPRYLIKTRGQQVTLSCSPISGHRSVSWYQQTPGQGLQFLFEYFSETQRNKGNFPGRFSGRQFSNSRSEMNVSTLELGDSALYLCASSSQPQTSYEQYFGPGTRLTVT.

The CDR3 nucleotides are TGCGCCAGCAGCCAAGGGGGACAGGGGTTTGGGGCCAACGTCCTGACTTTC. Translating gives CASSQGGQGFGANVLTF. The chain couples TRBV4-3 to TRBJ2-6; 10 nucleotides line up with TRBD1. The trim removed 1 base at V and 3 bases at J, leaving 3 bases unmatched. This CDR3 contains 17 residues. Germline CDR1 LGHNA, CDR2 YSLEER.

The J gene is TRBJ1-5, the V gene TRBV7-2, with D possibly TRBD1 on 5 matching bases. In germline, CDR1 is SGHTA, CDR2 FQGNSA. V was cut by 3 bases and J by 0 bases, with 6 bases left in between. The CDR3 length is 14 residues. CDR3 DNA: TGTGCCAGCAGCTTGACAGATAGCAATCAGCCCCAGCATTTT. Its translation: CASSLTDSNQPQHF.

This sequence joins TRBV19 and TRBJ2-6, with D possibly being TRBD1 (5 bases). Per the germline V gene, CDR1 is LNHDA and CDR2 is SQIVND (reference sequence). The CDR3 is made up of 21 amino acids. Trimming left V 3 bases short and J 0 bases short, with 24 bases between. CDR3 sequence: CASSIVSIQGLTTSGANVLTF. CDR3 DNA sequence: TGTGCCAGTAGTATTGTCAGTATTCAGGGCCTAACAACCTCTGGGGCCAACGTCCTGACTTTC.

V usage is TRBV4-3 and J usage is TRBJ1-1; no clear D gene. The CDR3 loop spans 17 amino acids. Between the trimmed V and J ends, which lost 4 bases and 3 bases, there was a span of 21 bases. Germline V CDR1 and CDR2: LGHNA, YSLEER. The CDR3 loop reads CASSPLINEEGYTEAFF. In DNA, the CDR3 is TGCGCCAGCAGCCCTTTAATAAACGAGGAAGGTTACACTGAAGCTTTCTTT.

This chain connects TRBV19 to TRBJ2-6; maybe TRBD2 (6 bases). CDR1 LNHDA and CDR2 SQIVND come from the germline V gene (reference sequence). The CDR3 has 15 amino acids. The ends were cut back, 3 bases at V and 2 bases at J, with 8 bases in the middle. The CDR3 DNA reads TGTGCCAGTAGTATCTCGGGGGCTGGGGCCAACGTCCTGACTTTC. As protein: CASSISGAGANVLTF.

The chain combines TRBV7-9 with TRBJ2-7; no reliable D call. There are 15 residues in the CDR3. Germline CDR1 is SEHNR and CDR2 is FQNEAQ (reference sequence). V dropped 5 bases and J dropped 0 bases, with 14 bases sitting between them. The CDR3 sequence is CASSPRVRSSYEQYF. CDR3 nucleotides: TGTGCCAGCAGCCCCCGGGTTCGAAGCTCCTACGAGCAGTACTTC.

This clone was seen a handful of times. The chain combines TRBV4-1 with TRBJ1-1; possible D gene TRBD1, 6 bases. The CDR3 totals 17 residues. Germline assignment: CDR1 MGHRA and CDR2 YSYEKL. Trimming left V 1 base short and J 4 bases short, with 19 bases between. CDR3 DNA sequence: TGCGCCAGCAGCCAAGTCGTCTTCTCAGGGACACTCACTGAAGCTTTCTTT. This translates into CASSQVVFSGTLTEAFF.

V is TRBV7-2 and J is TRBJ1-2; TRBD1 matches 7 bases. The CDR3 is made up of 12 amino acids. CDR1 and CDR2 from the germline V gene are SGHTA and FQGNSA. The trim removed 5 bases at V and 8 bases at J, leaving 5 bases unmatched. CDR3 sequence (DNA): TGTGCCAGCAGCCGTCGGGACAGAGGCTACACCTTC. Encoded protein: CASSRRDRGYTF. Together with reference TRBV7-2 and TRBJ1-2, the CDR3 gives the full variable domain: GAGVSQSPSNKVTEKGKDVELRCDPISGHTALYWYRQSLGQGLEFLIYFQGNSAPDKSGLPSDRFSAERTGGSVSTLTIQRTQQEDSAVYLCASSRRDRGYTFGSGTRLTVV.

This clone appeared once. This sequence joins TRBV9 and TRBJ2-7, with D maybe TRBD1 (5 bases). Germline-derived CDR1 and CDR2 are SGDLS and YYNGEE. V lost 0 bases and J lost 5, with 12 bases in between. The CDR3 is 14 amino acids. The CDR3 region is CASSVGKGVHEQYF. CDR3 nucleotides: TGTGCCAGCAGCGTAGGTAAAGGGGTACACGAGCAGTACTTC.